This record looks at one T cell receptor beta chain sequence and its context. Here immunoSEQ multiplex PCR was the method, and the copy in TCRdb shows in-frame clones only, minus some. This table has 200,000 to 250,000 clones, about nine tenths appearing once. Trimming removed 5 bases from V and 7 bases from J, with 18 bases in between. The CDR3 runs to 14 residues. Looked up from germline, CDR1 is SGHTA and CDR2 is FQGNSA. This specimen belongs to a study of blood T cell repertoires in COVID-19. As for the study in general: The study drew acute and convalescent COVID-19 samples from the United States, Italy and Spain. Sources were T cells, B-cell-depleted T cells, or PBMCs; the material itself was cDNA or gDNA.

What was sequenced was peripheral blood. The genes are TRBV7-2 and TRBJ2-7; perhaps TRBD1 as D (7 bases). The source is a woman in her 50s with acute or convalescent COVID-19. DNA of the CDR3: TGTGCCAGCAGCCTAGGGGGGACAGCATTAGAGCAGTACTTC. It specifies CASSLGGTALEQYF.